The T cell receptor (beta chain) under discussion was sequenced for a study of shared clonotypes between healthy human individuals. The V gene end was trimmed by 5 bases and the J gene end by 8 bases; junction bases not matched to a gene: 3. CDR1 is LNHDA and CDR2 is SQIVND in the germline V gene (reference sequence). The CDR3 is 15 residues long. Each PCR replicate from the sorted subsets contained about 200 ng DNA, which is tens of thousands of T cell genomes. Clones were sequenced by immunoSEQ multiplex PCR, and TCRdb holds only the in-frame ones, with some missing. The sample includes approximately 2.5 million clones, 90% to 95% seen only once; the top ten take about 0.39%. Donors were healthy HIV-negative adults without recent acute infections or vaccinations. Every one of the donors was a Caucasian adult that lived in Nashville, Tennessee. Notes on the study in general: Sequencing depth was expected to affect clonotype sharing among donors.

On this clone: The target antigen is unknown.

The receptor was isolated from a man aged 18 to 30 in good health. Some clones in this sample may be carry-over from other donors' samples. Sequencing was performed on naive CD4+ T cells from PBMCs. The subset denotes: CD45RA+ positively selected. The rearrangement joins TRBV19 to TRBJ2-1, with 16 bases aligning to TRBD2. CDR3 coding DNA: TGTGCCAGTAGTTCCGGGACTAGCGGGAGGGATGAGCAGTTCTTC. Protein sequence: CASSSGTSGRDEQFF.